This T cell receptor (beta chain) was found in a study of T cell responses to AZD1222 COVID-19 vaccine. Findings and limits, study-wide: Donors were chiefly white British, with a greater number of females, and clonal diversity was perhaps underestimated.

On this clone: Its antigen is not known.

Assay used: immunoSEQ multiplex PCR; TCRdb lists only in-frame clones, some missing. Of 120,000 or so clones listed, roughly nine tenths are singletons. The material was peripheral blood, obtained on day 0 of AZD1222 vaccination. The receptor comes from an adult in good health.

CDR3 coding DNA: TGTGCCAGCAGCGTAGTTGGGGGAACCCTTTACAATGAGCAGTTCTTC. As protein: CASSVVGGTLYNEQFF. The genes are TRBV9 and TRBJ2-1, with D possibly called TRBD1 or TRBD2 (5 bases each). Germline CDR1 is SGDLS and CDR2 is YYNGEE. V lost 0 bases to trimming and J lost 4 bases, with 14 bases between them. The CDR3 has 16 residues.